This T cell receptor (beta chain) was identified in a study of blood T cell repertoires in COVID-19. Whole-study context: Samples taken during acute and convalescent COVID-19 were collected in the United States, Italy and Spain. PBMCs, B-cell-depleted T cells, or T cells were the source of the cDNA or gDNA that made up the material.

Participant reports of clinical history set cohort assignment. V dropped 7 bases and J dropped 1 base, with 26 bases sitting between them. This CDR3 contains 19 residues. CDR1 MNHEY and CDR2 SMNVEV come from the germline V gene (reference sequence). Here immunoSEQ multiplex PCR was the method, and the copy in TCRdb shows in-frame clones only, minus some. The table includes some 220,000 clones, just under 85% detected once. The chain uses TRBV27 and TRBJ2-1; a weak D match, TRBD1 (6 bases). The clonotype originates from a woman in her 40s with acute COVID-19. Sequenced input: PBMCs or T cells enriched from blood (not recorded which). The CDR3 nucleotides read TGTGCCAGCACTTCAGGGGTCTTCGGTGGGAGTAGTTCCTACAATGAGCAGTTCTTC. Translated, it gives CASTSGVFGGSSSYNEQFF.